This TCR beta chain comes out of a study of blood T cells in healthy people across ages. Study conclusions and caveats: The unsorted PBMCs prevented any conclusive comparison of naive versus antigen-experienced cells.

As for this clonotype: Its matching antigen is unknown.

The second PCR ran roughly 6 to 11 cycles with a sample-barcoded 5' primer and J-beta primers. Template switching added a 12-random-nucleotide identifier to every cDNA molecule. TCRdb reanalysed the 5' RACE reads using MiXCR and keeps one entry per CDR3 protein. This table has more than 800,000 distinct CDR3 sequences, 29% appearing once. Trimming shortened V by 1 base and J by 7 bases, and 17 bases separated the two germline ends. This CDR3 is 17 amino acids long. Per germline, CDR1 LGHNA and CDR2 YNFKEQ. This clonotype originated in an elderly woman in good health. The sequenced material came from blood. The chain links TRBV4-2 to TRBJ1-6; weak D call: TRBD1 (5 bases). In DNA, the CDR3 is TGTGCCAGCAGCCAAGCCGGGACGGGGCGGATGAATTCACCCCTCCACTTT. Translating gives CASSQAGTGRMNSPLHF.